This T cell receptor (beta chain) derives from a study of response to subunit inactivated influenza vaccine. Study-level results: Authors suggested that a seasonal influenza vaccination recruits few new T cells each time.

In the case of this clonotype: What it recognizes is unknown.

Via MiXCR, TCRdb re-called the RT-PCR reads, giving one row per CDR3 protein. Seen here are around 200,000 distinct CDR3 sequences, about 9% observed once, and the top ten hold roughly 10%. V gave up 0 bases and J gave up 0 bases; unmatched junction bases: 1. From germline, CDR1 is KGHDR and CDR2 SFDVKD. There are 19 residues in the CDR3. Sequencing used non-naive T cells sorted from PBMCs, obtained on the day of vaccination. The sequence was obtained from a man aged 50 or older who received an inactivated influenza vaccine. This sequence joins TRBV24-1 and TRBJ2-2; 15 nucleotides match TRBD2. CDR3 region: CATSDLGTSGRSNTGELFF. CDR3 nucleotides: TGTGCCACCAGTGATTTGGGGACTAGCGGGAGGTCGAACACCGGGGAGCTGTTTTTT.